Described below is a single T cell receptor beta chain sequence and its context. This sample was included in a study of blood T cell repertoires in COVID-19. Study information: The analysed material was cDNA or gDNA that came from T cells, B-cell-depleted T cells, or PBMCs.

CDR3 length: 13 residues. The germline V gene has CDR1 SGHDT and CDR2 YYEEEE. Trimming removed 0 bases at V and 9 bases at J, with 12 bases between. Original methodology: Researchers report that nucleated cell counts were estimated from reference gene primer amplification. This table comes from immunoSEQ multiplex PCR, and its TCRdb copy is limited to in-frame clones, with some not included. D and trimming come from the DNA, and the V and J calls and clone size come from that table. This table has around 140,000 clones, about 89% appearing once. This clonotype was sampled from a man over 45 who had recovered from COVID-19. V gene TRBV5-6 combines with J gene TRBJ1-1; no firm D call. The sequenced material came from peripheral blood. CDR3 sequence: CASSLERTNQAFF. CDR3 bases: TGTGCCAGCAGCTTGGAACGTACAAACCAAGCTTTCTTT.